Listed below are T cell receptor beta chains from one sample, sequenced in a study of blood T cell repertoires in COVID-19. Clones were sequenced by immunoSEQ multiplex PCR, and TCRdb holds only the in-frame ones, with some missing. The table lists some 290,000 clones, 90% of them singletons. Material: peripheral blood. These receptors were obtained from a woman aged 40-49 years with COVID-19, enrolled during active disease. Each CDR3 is given without its conserved first and last residue. Each record gives: J gene, V gene, clone size, CDR3 protein. The size field is filled for only some rows; it gives once, few, many or a size class.

j_gene: TRBJ1-2
v_gene: TRBV5-4
abundance: NA
CDR3aa: ASSSRARTNYGYT

j_gene: TRBJ1-5
v_gene: TRBV28
abundance: NA
CDR3aa: ASSLAGISNQPQH

j_gene: TRBJ2-1
v_gene: TRBV9
abundance: NA
CDR3aa: ASSVALAAPSYNEQF

j_gene: TRBJ2-1
v_gene: TRBV6-5
abundance: NA
CDR3aa: ASSFTPITYNEQF

j_gene: TRBJ1-2
v_gene: TRBV2
abundance: once
CDR3aa: ASMAGYGYT

j_gene: TRBJ1-5
v_gene: TRBV5-1
abundance: NA
CDR3aa: ASRTGDNQPQH

j_gene: TRBJ2-7
v_gene: TRBV28
abundance: NA
CDR3aa: ASSLGTGPTYEQY

j_gene: TRBJ2-7
v_gene: TRBV7-2
abundance: NA
CDR3aa: ASSSGTGSYEQY

j_gene: TRBJ2-7
v_gene: TRBV6-5
abundance: NA
CDR3aa: ASSIGSYEQY

j_gene: TRBJ2-3
v_gene: TRBV2
abundance: NA
CDR3aa: ASSLFGGDTQY

j_gene: TRBJ1-2
v_gene: TRBV4-2
abundance: NA
CDR3aa: ASSQGTADGYGYT

j_gene: TRBJ1-1
v_gene: TRBV28
abundance: NA
CDR3aa: ASRDRGGEAF

j_gene: TRBJ1-4
v_gene: TRBV3-1/TRBV3-2
abundance: NA
CDR3aa: ASSHRGEKLF

j_gene: TRBJ2-3
v_gene: TRBV5-1
abundance: NA
CDR3aa: ASSPPISGDTDTQY

j_gene: TRBJ1-1
v_gene: TRBV20-1
abundance: NA
CDR3aa: SAIRGTEAF

j_gene: TRBJ2-7
v_gene: TRBV5-1
abundance: NA
CDR3aa: ASSSNRAYEQY

j_gene: TRBJ2-1
v_gene: TRBV4-3
abundance: once
CDR3aa: ASSRGGVAEQF

j_gene: TRBJ2-3
v_gene: TRBV28
abundance: few
CDR3aa: ASSLATSTDTQY

j_gene: TRBJ2-2
v_gene: TRBV6-5
abundance: NA
CDR3aa: ASSYGGYTGELF

j_gene: TRBJ2-3
v_gene: TRBV7-9
abundance: NA
CDR3aa: ASSLATRTAYTDTQY

j_gene: TRBJ2-5
v_gene: TRBV19
abundance: NA
CDR3aa: ASSGGLAGASETQY

j_gene: TRBJ2-1
v_gene: TRBV5-4
abundance: once
CDR3aa: ASSTPSSGVSYNEQF

j_gene: TRBJ2-2
v_gene: TRBV5-1
abundance: NA
CDR3aa: ASSLGLAGGSTGELF

j_gene: TRBJ1-4
v_gene: TRBV9
abundance: NA
CDR3aa: ASSVGTGRLDGTNEKLF

j_gene: TRBJ2-1
v_gene: TRBV21-1
abundance: NA
CDR3aa: ASSKACRQAVYNEQF

j_gene: TRBJ2-6
v_gene: TRBV6-2/TRBV6-3
abundance: NA
CDR3aa: ASSTSRGPGANVLT